This is a list of T cell receptor beta chains from one sample in a study of persistence of HIV-infected CD4 T cells. Only in-frame clones appear in the TCRdb table, and some are missing; sequencing was by immunoSEQ multiplex PCR. The sample lists fewer than 30,000 clones, around 80% occurring once. Their antigens remain unidentified. The material sequenced was CD4+ T cells sorted from PBMCs after approximately 18-hour stimulation, taken from a patient who received antiretroviral therapy. The receptors shown here come from an adult man with HIV who was CMV-seropositive. The CDR3 runs from the conserved cysteine through the conserved F or W.

v_gene,j_gene,CDR3aa
TRBV2,TRBJ1-1,CASSEEGGRTEAFF
TRBV2,TRBJ2-5,CASRSLVAQYF
TRBV9,TRBJ2-3,CASSVQGGSTDTQYF
TRBV6-2/TRBV6-3,TRBJ1-5,CASSYSMGQGQPQHF
TRBV6-4,TRBJ2-7,CASRSEDRVGEQYF
TRBV4-2,TRBJ1-4,CASSQRWDPTNEKLFF
TRBV23-1,TRBJ2-6,CASSQSEGFGANVLTF
TRBV19,TRBJ1-1,CASATRYTEAFF
TRBV29-1,TRBJ2-1,CSVNPSSGGGDEQFF
TRBV27,TRBJ2-7,CASSFSGTALKYEQYF
TRBV10-3,TRBJ1-1,CAISKREDTEAFF
TRBV2,TRBJ2-5,CASNEGNEETQYF
TRBV2,TRBJ2-7,CASRRVAGGTGYEQYF
TRBV14,TRBJ1-2,CASSRFGTGAGGYTF
TRBV5-8,TRBJ1-6,CASSSGTRGLISPLHF
TRBV4-1,TRBJ2-3,CASSQASTSGDTQYF
TRBV29-1,TRBJ1-2,CSVVGGRWRGYTF
TRBV7-3,TRBJ2-2,CATSPGAGELFF
TRBV9,TRBJ1-1,CASSLSTGVGEAFF
TRBV3-1/TRBV3-2,TRBJ2-3,CASSYRVILSDTQYF
TRBV9,TRBJ1-3,CASSVVESTGNTIYF
TRBV19,TRBJ1-1,CASSMGRVAEAFF
TRBV12-3/TRBV12-4,TRBJ2-1,CASSLRGRGEQFF
TRBV7-8,TRBJ2-3,CASSLDGDTQYF